This T cell receptor (beta chain) was sequenced for a study of T cell repertoires in cytomegalovirus infection. TCRdb redid the calling of the reads with MiXCR, one entry per CDR3 protein. The sample lists about 570,000 distinct CDR3 sequences; around two fifths were seen once. Trimming pared 8 bases from V and 12 bases from J, leaving 14 bases between. The CDR3 has 11 residues. To note about this clonotype: The antigen is unknown.

This TCR came from a human donor in good health (CMV status not recorded). Some clones in this sample may be carry-over from other donors' samples. The rearrangement joins TRBV12-3 or TRBV12-4 to TRBJ2-1; D might be TRBD2 (6 bases). This material consisted of cultured PBMCs, taken from culture after CMV antigen stimulation. CDR3 nucleotides: TGTGCCAGCCGGCGGGGTCTACGGCAGTTCTTC. Protein sequence: CASRRGLRQFF.